This T cell receptor beta chain came from a study of T cell changes during pregnancy in multiple sclerosis (dated by TCRdb to about 2019). Background on the whole study: Changes in the T cell repertoire over the course of pregnancy were examined in this study in women with multiple sclerosis.

Including the terminal cysteine and phenylalanine, the CDR3 comprises 18 residues. The sequence is cut down to CDR3 DNA, 54 bases in frame from base 1. The germline V gene supplies CDR1 ENHRY and CDR2 SYGVKD. Trimming at the junction amounts to 8 bases on V and 0 bases on J, and the germline ends lie 23 bases apart. Receptor amplification or capture employed the immunoSEQ multiplex PCR assay. This is the immuneACCESS table as TCRdb keeps it, with only in-frame sequences that have V and J called. A part of the clones is gone; compared with another copy, unresolved V genes explain less than half, and the rest is unexplained. The sample table shows 57,000 or so clones, and about 90% are seen once. Roughly 6.5% of the sample is in the top ten clones. In its sample, this clone was seen once. Its antigen is unknown. No per-base quality is available; no much larger clone lies one base away.

The rearranged chain carries TRBV10-3 and TRBJ1-3; tentative D gene TRBD1, with 6 bases matching. The material was peripheral blood, obtained in the third trimester of pregnancy. The clonotype originates from a female donor in good health, enrolled as a control in a pregnancy study. CDR3 region: CAIGEFGQRSLSGNTIYF. The DNA is as follows: TGTGCCATCGGGGAGTTTGGACAGCGGTCACTCTCTGGAAACACCATATATTTT.